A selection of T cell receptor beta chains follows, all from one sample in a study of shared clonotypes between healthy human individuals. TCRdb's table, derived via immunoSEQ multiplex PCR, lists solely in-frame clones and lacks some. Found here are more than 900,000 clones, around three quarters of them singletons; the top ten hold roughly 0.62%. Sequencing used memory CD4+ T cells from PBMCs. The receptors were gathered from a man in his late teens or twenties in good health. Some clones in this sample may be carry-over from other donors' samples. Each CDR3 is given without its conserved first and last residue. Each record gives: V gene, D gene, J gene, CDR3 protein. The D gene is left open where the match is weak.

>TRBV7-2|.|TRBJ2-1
ASSLIWQNNEQF
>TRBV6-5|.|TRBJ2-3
VSSSVESTQY
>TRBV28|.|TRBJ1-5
ASSPPTGASSGNQPQH
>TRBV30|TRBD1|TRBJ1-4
AGDRGSEKLF
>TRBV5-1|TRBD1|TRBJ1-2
ASSASGTGKTLGGYT
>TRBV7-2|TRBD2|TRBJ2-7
ASSSSGSRYEQY
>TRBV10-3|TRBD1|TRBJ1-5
AISEGQGLSSNQPQH
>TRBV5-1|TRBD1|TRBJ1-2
ASSLRDRGYT
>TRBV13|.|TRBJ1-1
ASSLQGREAF
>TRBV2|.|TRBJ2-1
ASNEAPVKEQF
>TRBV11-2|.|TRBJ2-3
ASSSGKRRSTDTQY
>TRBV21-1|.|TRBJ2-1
ASSKGVLAGVYPPYNEQF
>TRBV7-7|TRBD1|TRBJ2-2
ASSLTQGETGELF
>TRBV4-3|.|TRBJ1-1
ASSQDGGHLNTEAF
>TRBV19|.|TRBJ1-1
ASSIGTADTEAF
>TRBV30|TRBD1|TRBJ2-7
AWSRAGGSYEQY